This passage covers 23 T cell receptor beta chains from one sample sequenced in a study of T-cell memory formation after mild COVID-19. TCRdb redid the calling of the 5' RACE reads with MiXCR, one entry per CDR3 protein. The data hold 210,000 or so distinct CDR3 sequences, with roughly a tenth observed a single time. The sequenced sample was PBMCs or a T cell subset sorted from them (not recorded which). The receptors originated from a man aged 18 to 30 who had mild COVID-19 (a few samples of this study predate the infection). Cell type and time point are not known.

This clonotype was observed a handful of times. The chain combines TRBV4-3 with TRBJ1-1; weak D call: TRBD1 (5 bases). Trimming stripped 1 base from V and 3 bases from J, with 12 bases between. CDR3 size: 15 residues. CDR1 is LGHNA and CDR2 is YSLEER in the germline V gene. The DNA of the CDR3 is TGCGCCAGCAGCCAAGGGTATCGAGGGGACACTGAAGCTTTCTTT. Its protein product is CASSQGYRGDTEAFF.

The gene calls are TRBV5-1 and TRBJ2-1; D may be TRBD1 (5 bases). Germline V CDR1 and CDR2: SGHRS, YFSETQ. This CDR3 is built from 15 residues. The V and J ends lost 4 bases and 3 bases respectively, with 14 bases between them. For the CDR3, the DNA is TGCGCCAGCAGCCTGACAGAGAAGGGCTACAATGAGCAGTTCTTC. Encoded protein: CASSLTEKGYNEQFF.

This clonotype was seen only a few times. This chain joins TRBV7-9 and TRBJ2-3; perhaps TRBD2 as D (5 bases). V shed 2 bases and J shed 0 bases, with 9 bases lying between them. CDR3 length: 15 residues. Germline lookup yields CDR1 SEHNR and CDR2 FQNEAQ (reference sequence). In DNA, the CDR3 is TGTGCCAGCAGCTTAACGGGATCTAGCACAGATACGCAGTATTTT. It is translated as CASSLTGSSTDTQYF.

This clonotype was detected only a few times. The V and J genes are TRBV3-1 and TRBJ2-2; D unclear. V was shortened by 6 bases and J by 4 bases, with 12 bases between the two germline ends. The CDR3 extends over 14 amino acids. The germline V gene has CDR1 LGHDT and CDR2 YNNKEL (reference sequence). Here the CDR3 reads CASSYSASTGELFF. The CDR3 DNA reads TGTGCCAGCAGTTATAGTGCGTCCACCGGGGAGCTGTTTTTT. Supplemented by reference TRBV3-1 and TRBJ2-2, the full variable domain reads DTAVSQTPKYLVTQMGNDKSIKCEQNLGHDTMYWYKQDSKKFLKIMFSYNNKELIINETVPNRFSPKSPDKAHLNLHINSLELGDSAVYFCASSYSASTGELFFGEGSRLTVL.

This clonotype has more than one count but fewer than ten. V is TRBV6-5 and J is TRBJ2-7; no firm D call. V lost 6 bases and J lost 4, with 16 bases in between. Germline V lookup: CDR1 MNHEY, CDR2 SVGAGI. The CDR3 has 14 amino acids. CDR3 in amino acids: CASSRDNWSYEQYF. CDR3 in DNA: TGTGCCAGCAGCCGAGATAATTGGTCTTACGAGCAGTACTTC.

J is TRBJ2-7 and V is TRBV7-9; TRBD1 agrees at 9 bases. The CDR3 loop spans 16 amino acids. Looked up from germline, CDR1 is SEHNR and CDR2 is FQNEAQ (reference sequence). The J segment lost 3 bases and the V segment lost 3 bases, leaving 9 bases of the junction unmatched. CDR3 protein: CASSLGQGILDYEQYF. CDR3 nucleotides: TGTGCCAGCAGCTTGGGACAGGGAATCTTAGACTACGAGCAGTACTTC.

Only a few counts were recorded for this clonotype. The rearrangement joins TRBV4-1 to TRBJ2-2; 8 bases line up with TRBD1. The V gene's germline CDR1 is MGHRA and CDR2 YSYEKL. The CDR3 runs 16 residues. The ends lost 4 bases at V and 4 bases at J; junction bases unmatched: 8. CDR3 loop: CASSRETGVGTGELFF. DNA for the CDR3: TGCGCCAGCAGCCGCGAGACAGGGGTTGGCACCGGGGAGCTGTTTTTT.

This clonotype was recorded a few times. The chain recombines TRBV24-1 with TRBJ2-7; D is tentatively TRBD1 or TRBD2 (5 bases each). CDR3 length: 13 residues. CDR1 KGHDR and CDR2 SFDVKD come from the germline V gene. The V and J ends lost 9 bases and 6 bases respectively, with 17 bases between them. In DNA, the CDR3 is TGTGCCACCCCACTCCGGGGCTCTTCCGAGCAGTACTTC. Translation gives CATPLRGSSEQYF.

The chain joins TRBV20-1 to TRBJ1-5; D unclear. The CDR3 sequence is 13 residues long. With 5 bases removed from V and 5 bases from J, the gap between germline ends came to 13 bases. Per the germline V gene, CDR1 is DFQATT and CDR2 is SNEGSKA (reference sequence). CDR3 residues: CSALDVADQPQHF. Written as DNA, the CDR3 is TGCAGTGCTCTGGACGTGGCGGATCAGCCCCAGCATTTT.

This clonotype was detected a few times. The V and J genes are TRBV5-1 and TRBJ2-1, with TRBD2 identical over 9 bases. The CDR3 length is 16 residues. The V gene's germline CDR1 is SGHRS and CDR2 YFSETQ. V was pared by 0 bases and J by 5 bases, with 6 bases of the junction left unmatched. The CDR3 region is CASSLGVAGGNNEQFF. As DNA, the CDR3 is TGCGCCAGCAGCTTGGGAGTGGCGGGGGGGAACAATGAGCAGTTCTTC.

The chain uses TRBV6-5 and TRBJ1-1; D possibly corresponds to TRBD1 (5 bases). Germline CDR1 MNHEY, CDR2 SVGAGI. This CDR3 is 15 amino acids long. Trimming took off 5 bases at V and 1 base at J, with 14 bases between the two ends. CDR3 sequence (DNA): TGTGCCAGCAGTGACTTCAGGGACGGGAACACTGAAGCTTTCTTT. It specifies CASSDFRDGNTEAFF.

This clonotype came up many times. This chain uses TRBV18 with TRBJ2-5, with TRBD2 as a possible D gene (5 bases). The CDR3 covers 14 residues. Trimming removed 2 bases at V and 1 base at J, with 8 bases between. Germline V gene data show CDR1 as KGHSH and CDR2 as LQKENI. The CDR3 is CASSPLAIQETQYF. Here the CDR3 DNA reads TGTGCCAGCTCACCATTAGCGATCCAAGAGACCCAGTACTTC.

This chain connects TRBV5-1 to TRBJ2-5, with 10 nucleotides matching TRBD1. The junction had 3 bases not matched to a gene; V was cut back by 2 bases and J by 5 bases. CDR3 length: 14 residues. Per the germline V gene, CDR1 is SGHRS and CDR2 is YFSETQ. CDR3 protein: CASSFGTGDETQYF. The CDR3, as DNA: TGCGCCAGCAGCTTCGGGACAGGGGACGAGACCCAGTACTTC.

In its sample, this clonotype was seen a few times. This rearrangement joins TRBV20-1 to TRBJ1-1; D uncertain. V lost 1 base, J lost 0 bases, and 6 bases lay in between. There are 13 residues in the CDR3. Germline V gives CDR1 DFQATT, CDR2 SNEGSKA (reference sequence). The CDR3 loop reads CSARGALNTEAFF. The CDR3 nucleotides read TGCAGTGCTAGAGGTGCCCTGAACACTGAAGCTTTCTTT.

This clonotype was seen a handful of times. The chain combines TRBV6-5 with TRBJ1-5; no definite D call. This CDR3 contains 15 residues. Germline CDR1 reads MNHEY; CDR2 reads SVGAGI. Trimming shortened V by 0 bases and J by 1 base, and 7 bases separated the two germline ends. In nucleotides, the CDR3 is TGTGCCAGCAGTTACTCGTGGGGAAGCAATCAGCCCCAGCATTTT. This translates into CASSYSWGSNQPQHF.

This chain uses TRBV5-6 with TRBJ2-1; D not certain. Germline lookup yields CDR1 SGHDT and CDR2 YYEEEE. Trimming pared 4 bases from V and 4 bases from J, leaving 12 bases between. The length of the CDR3 is 14 residues. CDR3 loop: CASSGPAYYNEQFF. The CDR3 region has the DNA TGTGCCAGCAGCGGTCCGGCTTATTACAATGAGCAGTTCTTC. The entire variable domain, with the rest obtained from reference TRBV5-6 and TRBJ2-1, is as follows: DAGVTQSPTHLIKTRGQQVTLRCSPKSGHDTVSWYQQALGQGPQFIFQYYEEEERQRGNFPDRFSGHQFPNYSSELNVNALLLGDSALYLCASSGPAYYNEQFFGPGTRLTVL.

The rearrangement uses TRBV25-1 and TRBJ1-2; D may be TRBD1 (6 bases). This CDR3 contains 14 residues. Germline V gene lookup returns CDR1 MGHDK and CDR2 SYGVNS. The germline V and J ends were trimmed by 2 bases and 7 bases, with 14 bases remaining between them. CDR3 sequence: CASSEEPGHAGYTF. The CDR3 DNA reads TGTGCCAGCAGTGAAGAGCCGGGACACGCTGGCTACACCTTC.

The genes are TRBV5-1 and TRBJ2-3; the D gene is possibly TRBD2 (7 bases). There are 17 residues in the CDR3. The germline V and J ends were trimmed by 3 bases and 4 bases, with 21 bases remaining between them. Germline V lookup: CDR1 SGHRS, CDR2 YFSETQ. This CDR3 reads CASSSNPAGAGADTQYF. CDR3 bases: TGCGCCAGCAGCTCCAACCCGGCGGGGGCCGGTGCAGATACGCAGTATTTT.

The CDR3, as DNA: TGTGCCAGCAGCTTGGCCGAGGGGGGCTACGAGCAGTACGTC. Translating it yields CASSLAEGGYEQYV. The gene calls are TRBV5-5 and TRBJ2-7; either TRBD1 or TRBD2 may fit D (6 bases each). Germline CDR1 reads SGHKS; CDR2 reads YYEKEE (reference sequence). V lost 0 bases, J lost 3 bases, and 10 bases lay in between. The CDR3 covers 14 residues.

The genes are TRBV6-1 and TRBJ2-1; the D gene is possibly TRBD1 (6 bases). Germline V gene lookup returns CDR1 MNHNS and CDR2 SASEGT. The CDR3 sequence is 15 residues long. The ends were cut back, 8 bases at V and 7 bases at J, with 21 bases in the middle. In DNA form, the CDR3 reads TGTGCCAGCGTCAAGGGGCAGGGGCCGGTGAATGAGCAGTTCTTC. Its protein product is CASVKGQGPVNEQFF.

There are many counts of this clonotype. The chain employs TRBV4-1 and TRBJ2-2; 14 bases fit TRBD2. The CDR3 is 18 residues long. The V and J ends lost 3 bases and 2 bases, in that order; junction bases with no gene match: 5. Germline V gene sequence: CDR1 MGHRA, CDR2 YSYEKL. The CDR3 nucleotides are TGCGCCAGCAGCCAGAGGACTAGCGGGGGGACTAACACCGGGGAGCTGTTTTTT. This translates into CASSQRTSGGTNTGELFF.

This clonotype was observed a few times. This chain joins TRBV20-1 and TRBJ1-2; 10 nucleotides match TRBD1. Trimming took 4 bases from V and 8 from J; bases not matched to a gene: 10. Germline CDR1 is DFQATT and CDR2 is SNEGSKA (reference sequence). This CDR3 has 14 amino acids. Written as DNA, the CDR3 is TGCAGTGCTACCTACCGACAGGGGGCAAGGGGCTACACCTTC. Translating gives CSATYRQGARGYTF.

A few counts support this clonotype. V is TRBV7-2 and J is TRBJ1-5; D is unclear. The CDR3 totals 15 residues. Germline CDR1 is SGHTA and CDR2 is FQGNSA. The V end lost 3 bases, the J end lost 1 base, and 10 bases lay between the germline ends. CDR3 amino acids: CASSLGPESNQPQHF. CDR3 nucleotide sequence: TGTGCCAGCAGCTTGGGCCCAGAGAGCAATCAGCCCCAGCATTTT.